These T cell receptor beta chains were read from a single sample in a study of blood T cell repertoires in COVID-19. Measured with immunoSEQ multiplex PCR; TCRdb has only the in-frame clones, and not every one. The sample yields around 200,000 clones, about 90% seen once. Source material: peripheral blood. These receptors were taken from a woman in her forties or fifties with acute or convalescent COVID-19. CDR3s include the opening cysteine and the closing phenylalanine or tryptophan. The order of the fields is D gene, V gene, J gene, CDR3 protein. D genes are given only for firm matches.

d_gene: TRBD1
v_gene: TRBV6-5
j_gene: TRBJ2-2
CDR3aa: CASSYSGQYTGELFF

d_gene: .
v_gene: TRBV19
j_gene: TRBJ1-1
CDR3aa: CASRLGQGITEAFF

d_gene: .
v_gene: TRBV19
j_gene: TRBJ2-3
CDR3aa: CASSILGRAGGTDTQYF

d_gene: .
v_gene: TRBV18
j_gene: TRBJ1-6
CDR3aa: CASSPKEGSGSPLHF

d_gene: .
v_gene: TRBV4-1
j_gene: TRBJ1-2
CDR3aa: CASSPAGQGSYGYTF

d_gene: TRBD2
v_gene: TRBV7-3
j_gene: TRBJ2-3
CDR3aa: CASSPSIVSRGGTDTQYF

d_gene: TRBD1
v_gene: TRBV19
j_gene: TRBJ2-3
CDR3aa: CASRGTVADTQYF

d_gene: TRBD1
v_gene: TRBV7-3
j_gene: TRBJ2-4
CDR3aa: CASSPMTGGGKNIQYF

d_gene: TRBD1
v_gene: TRBV24-1
j_gene: TRBJ1-1
CDR3aa: CATSDGGTGSGNTEAFF

d_gene: .
v_gene: TRBV2
j_gene: TRBJ1-6
CDR3aa: CASRRGSPLHF

d_gene: .
v_gene: TRBV5-1
j_gene: TRBJ1-2
CDR3aa: CASSSVIAATLEGSYGYTF

d_gene: TRBD2
v_gene: TRBV6-5
j_gene: TRBJ2-3
CDR3aa: CASSREAGGTDTQYF

d_gene: TRBD2
v_gene: TRBV24-1
j_gene: TRBJ2-3
CDR3aa: CATSVSGRTGTDTQYF

d_gene: .
v_gene: TRBV12-3/TRBV12-4
j_gene: TRBJ2-1
CDR3aa: CASTPIGGDEQFF

d_gene: TRBD1
v_gene: TRBV27
j_gene: TRBJ1-5
CDR3aa: CASWDREGIRSNQPQHF

d_gene: TRBD2
v_gene: TRBV5-1
j_gene: TRBJ2-3
CDR3aa: CASSLTSGRTDTQYF

d_gene: .
v_gene: TRBV6-5
j_gene: TRBJ2-5
CDR3aa: CASSYFDSKQETQYF

d_gene: .
v_gene: TRBV7-9
j_gene: TRBJ1-3
CDR3aa: CASSDGTSGNTIYF

d_gene: TRBD1
v_gene: TRBV6-5
j_gene: TRBJ1-1
CDR3aa: CASSRQGTEAFF

d_gene: .
v_gene: TRBV6-5
j_gene: TRBJ1-2
CDR3aa: CASGTGSESYGYTF

d_gene: .
v_gene: TRBV24-1
j_gene: TRBJ1-2
CDR3aa: CATSDVATPEDYGYTF

d_gene: TRBD2
v_gene: TRBV30
j_gene: TRBJ2-2
CDR3aa: CAWVAGVRSTGELFF

d_gene: .
v_gene: TRBV5-5
j_gene: TRBJ2-7
CDR3aa: CASSSYYEQYF

d_gene: TRBD1
v_gene: TRBV12-5
j_gene: TRBJ1-1
CDR3aa: CASGLSPDRGWNTEAFF

d_gene: TRBD1
v_gene: TRBV6-5
j_gene: TRBJ1-2
CDR3aa: CASREGQIYGYTF

d_gene: .
v_gene: TRBV25-1
j_gene: TRBJ1-2
CDR3aa: CASSESSEVGYGYTF

d_gene: TRBD2
v_gene: TRBV6-6
j_gene: TRBJ2-7
CDR3aa: CASSRLAGEISNEQYF

d_gene: .
v_gene: TRBV5-4
j_gene: TRBJ1-3
CDR3aa: CASSRSGSGNTIYF

d_gene: TRBD1
v_gene: TRBV5-1
j_gene: TRBJ2-3
CDR3aa: CASSPRTGGTDTQYF

d_gene: TRBD1
v_gene: TRBV3-1/TRBV3-2
j_gene: TRBJ2-3
CDR3aa: CATGQGATDTQYF

d_gene: .
v_gene: TRBV21-1
j_gene: TRBJ1-6
CDR3aa: CASSQSDREDYNSPLHF

d_gene: TRBD1
v_gene: TRBV5-1
j_gene: TRBJ1-2
CDR3aa: CASSPGQGVLLYGYTF

d_gene: .
v_gene: TRBV19
j_gene: TRBJ1-5
CDR3aa: CASRSQGNQPQHF

d_gene: .
v_gene: TRBV6-5
j_gene: TRBJ1-6
CDR3aa: CASSPDRMESPLHF

d_gene: .
v_gene: TRBV7-9
j_gene: TRBJ1-2
CDR3aa: CASSLDRDYGYTF

d_gene: .
v_gene: TRBV18
j_gene: TRBJ1-5
CDR3aa: CASSPETRNQPQHF

d_gene: .
v_gene: TRBV18
j_gene: TRBJ1-2
CDR3aa: CASSPPGRYGYTF

d_gene: TRBD1
v_gene: TRBV24-1
j_gene: TRBJ2-3
CDR3aa: CATSDSEARTGTDTQYF

d_gene: .
v_gene: TRBV12-3/TRBV12-4
j_gene: TRBJ1-1
CDR3aa: CASSPPGAEAFF

d_gene: .
v_gene: TRBV25-1
j_gene: TRBJ2-1
CDR3aa: CASSYAGSYNEQFF

d_gene: .
v_gene: TRBV30
j_gene: TRBJ2-6
CDR3aa: CAWTGSGANVLTF

d_gene: TRBD2
v_gene: TRBV7-2
j_gene: TRBJ2-1
CDR3aa: CASSYSGYNEQFF

d_gene: .
v_gene: TRBV9
j_gene: TRBJ2-3
CDR3aa: CASSGGLSTDTQYF

d_gene: TRBD2
v_gene: TRBV24-1
j_gene: TRBJ2-1
CDR3aa: CATSDFGSGGGPNEQFF

d_gene: .
v_gene: TRBV6-4
j_gene: TRBJ2-2
CDR3aa: CASSDSRTGELFF

d_gene: TRBD2
v_gene: TRBV19
j_gene: TRBJ2-3
CDR3aa: CASSISSGSTDTQYF

d_gene: .
v_gene: TRBV23-1
j_gene: TRBJ1-3
CDR3aa: CASSLLQGFSGNTIYF

d_gene: .
v_gene: TRBV21-1
j_gene: TRBJ2-3
CDR3aa: CASITSGRHTSTDTQYF

d_gene: .
v_gene: TRBV3-1/TRBV3-2
j_gene: TRBJ2-7
CDR3aa: CASSLHGEQYF

d_gene: .
v_gene: TRBV5-1
j_gene: TRBJ2-1
CDR3aa: CASSSQGRPYNEQFF

d_gene: .
v_gene: TRBV5-8
j_gene: TRBJ2-3
CDR3aa: CASSLGSGLNTDTQYF

d_gene: .
v_gene: TRBV5-3
j_gene: TRBJ1-4
CDR3aa: CARNGGDEKLFF

d_gene: TRBD2
v_gene: TRBV7-9
j_gene: TRBJ2-7
CDR3aa: CASSDTSGVYEQYF

d_gene: TRBD2
v_gene: TRBV10-2
j_gene: TRBJ2-5
CDR3aa: CASRASGGWETQYF

d_gene: .
v_gene: TRBV6-2/TRBV6-3
j_gene: TRBJ2-1
CDR3aa: CASRPLMNPGQTYNEQFF

d_gene: .
v_gene: TRBV9
j_gene: TRBJ1-2
CDR3aa: CASSDLGVGGYTF

d_gene: .
v_gene: TRBV27
j_gene: TRBJ2-5
CDR3aa: CASSFGGLYLKETQYF

d_gene: .
v_gene: TRBV3-1/TRBV3-2
j_gene: TRBJ2-5
CDR3aa: CASSQLQPGRSGETQYF